A single sample gave rise to the 22 T cell receptor beta chains below, sequenced in a study of blood T cell repertoires in COVID-19. Clones were sequenced by immunoSEQ multiplex PCR, and TCRdb holds only the in-frame ones, with some missing. The table includes around 100,000 clones, approximately 83% detected once. The sequencing sample was made of peripheral blood. Receptors were obtained from a woman older than 75 with active or convalescent COVID-19.

This clone was detected a few times. CDR3 nucleotides: TGTGCCAGCAGCTTCGGGGTAGGTGAGCAGTACTTC. The encoded protein is CASSFGVGEQYF. This chain uses TRBV7-9 with TRBJ2-7; tentative D call: TRBD2 (5 bases). V was trimmed by 3 bases and J by 7 bases, leaving 10 bases between them. The CDR3 spans 12 residues. Germline lookup yields CDR1 SEHNR and CDR2 FQNEAQ (reference sequence).

The CDR3 DNA reads as TGTGCCAGCAAAAGAGGGGGCCCCTACAATGAGCAGTTCTTC. Its translation is CASKRGGPYNEQFF. The J gene is TRBJ2-1, the V gene TRBV2, with TRBD1 identical over 7 bases. V lost 7 bases and J lost 2; bases outside the gene matches: 5. The germline V gene encodes CDR1 SNHLY and CDR2 FYNNEI. The CDR3 loop spans 14 amino acids.

A few counts support this clone. The V and J genes are TRBV4-3 and TRBJ2-1, with 11 nucleotides matching TRBD2. From germline, CDR1 is LGHNA and CDR2 YSLEER. The CDR3 is made up of 16 amino acids. After removal of 3 bases from V and 1 base from J, the junction contained 2 bases not matched to a gene. The CDR3 sequence: CASSQGLAVSYNEQFF. For the CDR3, the DNA is TGCGCCAGCAGCCAGGGACTAGCGGTGTCCTACAATGAGCAGTTCTTC.

The V gene is TRBV2, the J gene TRBJ2-3; 7 bases fit TRBD1. Germline V gene lookup returns CDR1 SNHLY and CDR2 FYNNEI. V was clipped by 1 base and J by 2 bases; unmatched bases: 6. The CDR3 extends over 16 amino acids. The CDR3 region is CASSEGQGPTTDTQYF. The CDR3, as DNA: TGTGCCAGCAGTGAAGGACAGGGCCCGACCACAGATACGCAGTATTTT.

This clone was seen only a few times. The chain recombines TRBV5-6 with TRBJ2-5; 11 nucleotides line up with TRBD2. V was clipped by 4 bases and J by 5 bases; unmatched bases: 10. Germline V gives CDR1 SGHDT, CDR2 YYEEEE. This CDR3 has 16 residues. CDR3 sequence reads: CASSLPLAGGRETQYF. The CDR3 DNA reads as TGTGCCAGCAGCCTACCCCTAGCGGGGGGCCGGGAGACCCAGTACTTC.

The chain joins TRBV6-4 to TRBJ2-1, with 10 bases fitting TRBD2. Germline V lookup: CDR1 MRHNA, CDR2 SNTAGT. The V gene end was trimmed by 4 bases and the J gene end by 0 bases; junction bases not matched to a gene: 3. The CDR3 sequence is 16 residues long. The CDR3 DNA reads TGTGCCAGCAGTGTGCTAGCGGGGGCCTCCTACAATGAGCAGTTCTTC. Amino acids: CASSVLAGASYNEQFF.

The rearrangement uses TRBV6-5 and TRBJ1-1; D is unclear. CDR1 MNHEY and CDR2 SVGAGI come from the germline V gene. The length of the CDR3 is 13 residues. Trimming took off 5 bases at V and 5 bases at J, with 12 bases between the two ends. The DNA for the CDR3 is TGTGCCAGCAGTCCGAACCCCGGGACTGAAGCTTTCTTT. It specifies CASSPNPGTEAFF.

The J gene is TRBJ1-1, the V gene TRBV20-1; D is perhaps TRBD1 (5 bases). The CDR3 loop spans 14 amino acids. The germline V gene has CDR1 DFQATT and CDR2 SNEGSKA (reference sequence). The V end lost 3 bases, the J end lost 1 base, and 12 bases lay between the germline ends. CDR3 residues: CSASGVRANTEAFF. The DNA of the CDR3 is TGCAGTGCTAGTGGGGTCAGGGCGAACACTGAAGCTTTCTTT.

This clone was recorded a few times. This sequence joins TRBV4-2 and TRBJ2-1; D uncertain. Germline CDR1 reads LGHNA; CDR2 reads YNFKEQ. CDR3 length: 12 amino acids. The V end was cut by 0 bases, the J end by 7 bases, with 4 bases between. This chain's CDR3 is CASSQDLNEQFF. CDR3 DNA sequence: TGTGCCAGCAGCCAAGATCTAAATGAGCAGTTCTTC.

This chain joins TRBV7-2 and TRBJ1-6; 8 bases agree with TRBD1. After removal of 2 bases from V and 7 bases from J, the junction contained 4 bases not matched to a gene. From germline, CDR1 is SGHTA and CDR2 FQGNSA. The CDR3 runs to 15 residues. The CDR3 region is CASSLTTGGNSPLHF. The CDR3 DNA reads as TGTGCCAGCAGCTTAACAACAGGGGGGAATTCACCCCTCCACTTT. Combining the CDR3 with reference TRBV7-2 and TRBJ1-6 gives the whole variable domain GAGVSQSPSNKVTEKGKDVELRCDPISGHTALYWYRQSLGQGLEFLIYFQGNSAPDKSGLPSDRFSAERTGGSVSTLTIQRTQQEDSAVYLCASSLTTGGNSPLHFGNGTRLTVT.

The genes are TRBV30 and TRBJ2-2, with 11 bases aligning to TRBD2. V lost 7 bases and J lost 0; bases outside the gene matches: 1. Germline V gene lookup returns CDR1 GTSNPN and CDR2 SVGIG (reference sequence). This CDR3 has 14 residues. This CDR3 reads CALLAGANTGELFF. DNA of the CDR3: TGTGCCTTACTAGCGGGGGCGAACACCGGGGAGCTGTTTTTT.

This clone has just one count. V usage is TRBV18 and J usage is TRBJ1-5; no firm D call. Germline V gene sequence: CDR1 KGHSH, CDR2 LQKENI. This CDR3 is 15 amino acids long. With 0 bases removed from V and 6 bases from J, the gap between germline ends came to 12 bases. The CDR3 sequence: CASSPPEGWGQPQHF. The DNA of the CDR3 is TGTGCCAGCTCACCACCGGAGGGTTGGGGTCAGCCCCAGCATTTT.

The V gene is TRBV5-1, the J gene TRBJ1-3; weak D call: TRBD1 (5 bases). Trimming shortened V by 0 bases and J by 4 bases, and 11 bases separated the two germline ends. The germline gives CDR1 SGHRS, CDR2 YFSETQ. There are 15 residues in the CDR3. The CDR3 loop reads CASSLAWGDGNTIYF. The CDR3 DNA follows: TGCGCCAGCAGCTTGGCCTGGGGGGACGGAAACACCATATATTTT.

This sequence joins TRBV6-1 and TRBJ2-7; 10 nucleotides line up with TRBD2. From germline, CDR1 is MNHNS and CDR2 SASEGT. Losses at the gene ends were 4 bases for V and 1 base for J; bases not matched to a gene: 7. This CDR3 region has 16 residues. CDR3: CASSGLAGGLSYEQYF. CDR3 nucleotide sequence: TGTGCCAGCAGTGGACTAGCGGGCGGATTGTCCTACGAGCAGTACTTC.

The chain recombines TRBV6-5 with TRBJ1-1; D not certain. CDR3 length: 14 amino acids. Germline CDR1 reads MNHEY; CDR2 reads SVGAGI. V was shortened by 7 bases and J by 3 bases, with 15 bases between the two germline ends. The CDR3 spells CASTRHGADTEAFF. The CDR3 DNA reads TGTGCCAGCACCAGGCACGGAGCGGACACTGAAGCTTTCTTT.

This chain uses TRBV6-6 with TRBJ2-7; D might be TRBD1 (8 bases). Germline lookup yields CDR1 MNHNY and CDR2 SVGAGI (reference sequence). The CDR3 contains 13 residues. V gave up 6 bases and J gave up 6 bases, with 15 bases separating them. The CDR3 region has the DNA TGTGCCAGCAGAAACAGGGGGGAGGGCGAGCAGTACTTC. Amino acids: CASRNRGEGEQYF.

CDR3 in DNA: TGCGCCAGCATTGCCGGGAGCTCCTACAATGAGCAGTTCTTC. It yields the protein CASIAGSSYNEQFF. V gene TRBV5-1 combines with J gene TRBJ2-1; D perhaps matches TRBD2 (6 bases). V dropped 6 bases and J dropped 0 bases, with 10 bases sitting between them. This CDR3 contains 14 residues. Germline V gives CDR1 SGHRS, CDR2 YFSETQ.

This clone was counted a few times. The chain links TRBV6-1 to TRBJ2-7; TRBD1 aligns across 10 bases. The CDR3 runs 17 residues. CDR1 is MNHNS, CDR2 SASEGT, per germline. Losses at the gene ends were 3 bases for V and 1 base for J; bases not matched to a gene: 9. This chain's CDR3 is CASSEPDEGQGSYEQYF. CDR3 DNA sequence: TGTGCCAGCAGTGAGCCCGATGAGGGACAGGGGTCCTACGAGCAGTACTTC.

Only one count was recorded for this clone. The chain links TRBV6-2 or TRBV6-3 to TRBJ2-7, with TRBD2 identical over 7 bases. The CDR3 is 19 amino acids. Trimming removed 2 bases from V and 3 bases from J; junction bases left unmatched: 19. The germline gives CDR1 MNHEY, CDR2 SVGEGT. For the CDR3, the DNA is TGTGCCAGCAGTTACGGCGGGGGAGGCCGGCTAAGGTTATACTACGAGCAGTACTTC. Translated: CASSYGGGGRLRLYYEQYF.

CDR3 nucleotides: TGTGCCAGTATTTCACAGGGGGCCCGCAATCAGCCCCAGCATTTT. This translates into CASISQGARNQPQHF. The chain recombines TRBV19 with TRBJ1-5; 9 bases align to TRBD1. CDR1 is LNHDA and CDR2 is SQIVND in the germline V gene (reference sequence). CDR3 length: 15 residues. The trim removed 7 bases at V and 2 bases at J, leaving 6 bases unmatched. The complete variable domain, with remaining parts taken from reference TRBV19 and TRBJ1-5, reads DGGITQSPKYLFRKEGQNVTLSCEQNLNHDAMYWYRQDPGQGLRLIYYSQIVNDFQKGDIAEGYSVSREKKESFPLTVTSAQKNPTAFYLCASISQGARNQPQHFGDGTRLSIL.

This chain joins TRBV5-1 and TRBJ1-4; maybe TRBD1 (6 bases). The CDR3 sequence is 16 residues long. V was shortened by 0 bases and J by 3 bases, with 12 bases between the two germline ends. Germline values: CDR1 SGHRS, CDR2 YFSETQ. As DNA, the CDR3 is TGCGCCAGCAGCTTGGTTGAACAGGGAGCTAATGAAAAACTGTTTTTT. Translation: CASSLVEQGANEKLFF. Full variable domain (remainder filled in from reference TRBV5-1 and TRBJ1-4): KAGVTQTPRYLIKTRGQQVTLSCSPISGHRSVSWYQQTPGQGLQFLFEYFSETQRNKGNFPGRFSGRQFSNSRSEMNVSTLELGDSALYLCASSLVEQGANEKLFFGSGTQLSVL.

V and J are TRBV5-1 and TRBJ2-7; 10 bases are a match to TRBD1. The CDR3 consists of 16 residues. The junction had 7 bases not matched to a gene; V was cut back by 2 bases and J by 2 bases. Looked up from germline, CDR1 is SGHRS and CDR2 is YFSETQ. DNA for the CDR3: TGCGCCAGCAGCTTTGGCGGGACAGGGGTAACCTACGAGCAGTACTTC. It yields the protein CASSFGGTGVTYEQYF.